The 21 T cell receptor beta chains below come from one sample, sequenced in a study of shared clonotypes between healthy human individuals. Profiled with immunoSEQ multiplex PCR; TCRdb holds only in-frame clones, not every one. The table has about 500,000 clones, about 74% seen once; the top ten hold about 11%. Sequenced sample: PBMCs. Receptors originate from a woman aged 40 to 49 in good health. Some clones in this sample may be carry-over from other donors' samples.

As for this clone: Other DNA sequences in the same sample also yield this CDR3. In DNA, the CDR3 is TGCGCCAGCAGCTTGGAAGGGCAGTCTTACAATGAGCAGTTCTTC. It encodes CASSLEGQSYNEQFF. The gene calls are TRBV5-1 and TRBJ2-1; D unclear. Germline lookup yields CDR1 SGHRS and CDR2 YFSETQ. Trimming left V 0 bases short and J 4 bases short, with 11 bases between. CDR3 length equals 15 residues.

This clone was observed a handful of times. CDR3 sequence reads: CASSYRGSSDEQYF. The CDR3 nucleotides are TGTGCCAGCAGTTACAGGGGGAGTTCGGACGAGCAGTACTTC. V is TRBV6-5 and J is TRBJ2-7, with D tentatively TRBD1 (6 bases). CDR1 MNHEY and CDR2 SVGAGI come from the germline V gene. Between the trimmed V and J ends, which lost 2 bases and 5 bases, there was a span of 13 bases. CDR3 length equals 14 residues.

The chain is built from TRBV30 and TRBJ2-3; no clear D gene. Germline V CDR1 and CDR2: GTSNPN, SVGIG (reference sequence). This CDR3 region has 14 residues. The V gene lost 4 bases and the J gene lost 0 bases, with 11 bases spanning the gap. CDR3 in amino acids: CAWTVGISTDTQYF. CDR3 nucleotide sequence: TGTGCCTGGACGGTGGGAATCAGCACAGATACGCAGTATTTT.

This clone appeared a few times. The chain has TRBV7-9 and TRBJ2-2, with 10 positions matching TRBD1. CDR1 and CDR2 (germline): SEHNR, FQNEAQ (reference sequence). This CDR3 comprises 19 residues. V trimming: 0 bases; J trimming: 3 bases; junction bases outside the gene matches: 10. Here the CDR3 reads CASSLATGGATWYTGELFF. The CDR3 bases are TGTGCCAGCAGCTTAGCGACAGGGGGCGCGACTTGGTACACCGGGGAGCTGTTTTTT.

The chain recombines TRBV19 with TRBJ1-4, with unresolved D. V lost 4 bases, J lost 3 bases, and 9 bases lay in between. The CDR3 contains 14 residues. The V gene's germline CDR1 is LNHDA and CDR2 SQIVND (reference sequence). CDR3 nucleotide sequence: TGTGCCAGTAGTACGACCCCATCTAATGAAAAACTGTTTTTT. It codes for CASSTTPSNEKLFF.

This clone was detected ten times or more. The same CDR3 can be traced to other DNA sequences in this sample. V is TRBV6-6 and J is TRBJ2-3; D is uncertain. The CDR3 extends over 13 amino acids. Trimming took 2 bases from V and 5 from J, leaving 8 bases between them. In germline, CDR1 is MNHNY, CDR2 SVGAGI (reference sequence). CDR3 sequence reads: CASSYTPGDTQYF. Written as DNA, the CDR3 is TGTGCCAGCAGTTACACCCCGGGAGATACGCAGTATTTT.

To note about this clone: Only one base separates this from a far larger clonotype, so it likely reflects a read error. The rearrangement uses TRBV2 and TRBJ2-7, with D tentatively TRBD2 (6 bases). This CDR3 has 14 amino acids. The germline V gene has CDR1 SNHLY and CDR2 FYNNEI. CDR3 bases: TGTGCCAGCAAGTTCCGGGACTTGTCCTACGTGCAGTACTTC. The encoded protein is CASKFRDLSYVQYF.

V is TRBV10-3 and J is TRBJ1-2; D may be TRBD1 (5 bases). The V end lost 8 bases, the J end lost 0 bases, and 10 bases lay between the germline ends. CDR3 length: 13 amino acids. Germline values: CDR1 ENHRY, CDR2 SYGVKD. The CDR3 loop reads CAIRDGANYGYTF. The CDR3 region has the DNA TGTGCCATCCGGGACGGAGCTAACTATGGCTACACCTTC.

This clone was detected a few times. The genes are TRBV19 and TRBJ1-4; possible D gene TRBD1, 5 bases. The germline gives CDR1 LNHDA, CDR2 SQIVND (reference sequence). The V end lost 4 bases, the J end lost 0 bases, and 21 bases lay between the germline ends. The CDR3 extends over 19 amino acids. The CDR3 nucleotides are TGTGCCAGTAGTAAGGGGCGGGGCAGGGCGAGAGCAACTAATGAAAAACTGTTTTTT. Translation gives CASSKGRGRARATNEKLFF. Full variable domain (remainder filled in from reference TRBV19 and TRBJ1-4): DGGITQSPKYLFRKEGQNVTLSCEQNLNHDAMYWYRQDPGQGLRLIYYSQIVNDFQKGDIAEGYSVSREKKESFPLTVTSAQKNPTAFYLCASSKGRGRARATNEKLFFGSGTQLSVL.

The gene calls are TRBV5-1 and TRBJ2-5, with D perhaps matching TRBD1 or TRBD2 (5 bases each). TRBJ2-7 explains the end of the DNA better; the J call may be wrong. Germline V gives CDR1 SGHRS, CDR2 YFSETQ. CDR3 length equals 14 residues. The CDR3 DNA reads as TGCGCCAGCTCCGGGACCCAAACCAGCTACGAGCAGTACTTC. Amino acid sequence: CASSGTQTSYEQYF.

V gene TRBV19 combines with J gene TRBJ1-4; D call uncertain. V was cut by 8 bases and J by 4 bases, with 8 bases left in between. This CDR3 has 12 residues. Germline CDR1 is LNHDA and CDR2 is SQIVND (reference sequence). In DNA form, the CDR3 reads TGTGCCAGTGGCAGACTTAATGAAAAACTGTTTTTT. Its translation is CASGRLNEKLFF.

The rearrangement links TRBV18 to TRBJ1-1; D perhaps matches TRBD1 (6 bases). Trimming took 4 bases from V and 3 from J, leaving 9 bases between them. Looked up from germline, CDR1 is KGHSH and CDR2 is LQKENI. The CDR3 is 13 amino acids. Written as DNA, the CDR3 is TGTGCCAGCTCACGGGCAGGGGACACTGAAGCTTTCTTT. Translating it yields CASSRAGDTEAFF. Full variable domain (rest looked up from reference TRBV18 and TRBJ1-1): NAGVMQNPRHLVRRRGQEARLRCSPMKGHSHVYWYRQLPEEGLKFMVYLQKENIIDESGMPKERFSAEFPKEGPSILRIQQVVRGDSAAYFCASSRAGDTEAFFGQGTRLTVV.

The CDR3 DNA reads TGTGCCAGCAGCTTAGAAGCGGGAGTCACCGGGGAGCTGTTTTTT. Translating gives CASSLEAGVTGELFF. The V and J genes are TRBV11-3 and TRBJ2-2; 8 nucleotides match TRBD2. Germline V lookup: CDR1 SGHNT, CDR2 YENEEA. The length of the CDR3 is 15 residues. The junction had 1 base not matched to a gene; V was cut back by 0 bases and J by 4 bases.

CDR3 sequence (DNA): TGTGCCAGCAAGGGATTCAATGTGGGGTCCCCCTACGAGCAGTACTTC. Its translation is CASKGFNVGSPYEQYF. The J gene is TRBJ2-7, the V gene TRBV27; D ambiguous. The CDR3 is 16 amino acids. The V and J ends lost 7 bases and 2 bases respectively, with 21 bases between them. The germline gives CDR1 MNHEY, CDR2 SMNVEV (reference sequence).

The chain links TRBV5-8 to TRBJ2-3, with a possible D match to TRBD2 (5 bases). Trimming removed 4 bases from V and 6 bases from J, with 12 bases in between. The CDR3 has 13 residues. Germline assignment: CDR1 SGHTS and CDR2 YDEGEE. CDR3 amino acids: CASSAGHWDTQYF. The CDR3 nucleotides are TGTGCCAGCAGCGCGGGCCATTGGGATACGCAGTATTTT.

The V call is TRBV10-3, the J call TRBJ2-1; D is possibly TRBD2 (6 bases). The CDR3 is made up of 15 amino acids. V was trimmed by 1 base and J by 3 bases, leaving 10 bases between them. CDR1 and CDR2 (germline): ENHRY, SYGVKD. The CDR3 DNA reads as TGTGCCATCAGTGAGTACGAGGGAGGCTACAATGAGCAGTTCTTC. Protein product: CAISEYEGGYNEQFF.

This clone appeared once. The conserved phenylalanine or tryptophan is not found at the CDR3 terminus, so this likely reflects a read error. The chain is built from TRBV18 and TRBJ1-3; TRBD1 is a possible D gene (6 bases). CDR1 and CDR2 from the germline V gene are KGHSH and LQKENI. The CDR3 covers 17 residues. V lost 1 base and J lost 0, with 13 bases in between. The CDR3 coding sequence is TGTGCCAGCTCACCACGCCCGGGGACACCCTCTGGAAACACCATATATCTT. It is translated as CASSPRPGTPSGNTIYL.

CDR3 residues: CASSLWPSSYEQYF. In DNA form, the CDR3 reads TGTGCCAGCAGCTTGTGGCCAAGCAGCTACGAGCAGTACTTC. The chain joins TRBV5-4 to TRBJ2-7, with D unresolved. V lost 1 base, J lost 3 bases, and 11 bases lay in between. CDR1 and CDR2 from the germline V gene are SGHNT and YYREEE (reference sequence). This CDR3 is built from 14 residues.

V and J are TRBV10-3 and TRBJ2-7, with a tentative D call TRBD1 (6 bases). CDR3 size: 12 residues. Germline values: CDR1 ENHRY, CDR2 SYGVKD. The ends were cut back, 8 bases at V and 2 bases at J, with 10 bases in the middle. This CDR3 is CAIGQQTYEQYF. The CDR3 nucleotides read TGTGCCATCGGACAGCAAACCTACGAGCAGTACTTC.

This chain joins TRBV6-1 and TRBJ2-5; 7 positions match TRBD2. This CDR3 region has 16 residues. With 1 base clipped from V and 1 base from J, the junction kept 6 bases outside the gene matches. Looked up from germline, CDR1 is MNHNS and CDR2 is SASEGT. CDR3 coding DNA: TGTGCCAGCAGTGAAGGGGGGGGTTTCTCCCAAGAGACCCAGTACTTC. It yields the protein CASSEGGGFSQETQYF.

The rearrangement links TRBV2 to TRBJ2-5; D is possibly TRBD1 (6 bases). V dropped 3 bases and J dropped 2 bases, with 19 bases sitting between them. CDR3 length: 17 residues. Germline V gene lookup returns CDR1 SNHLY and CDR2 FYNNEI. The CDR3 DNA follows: TGTGCCAGCAGTGATGGGGTGGGAACAGGGCCTCAAGAGACCCAGTACTTC. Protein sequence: CASSDGVGTGPQETQYF.